The entry that follows covers one T cell receptor beta chain sequence. Authors' analysis steps: Reference gene primer amplification gave estimated nucleated cell counts. Profiling relied on immunoSEQ multiplex PCR, and the TCRdb table lists in-frame clones only, not all of them. V, J and clone size were drawn from that table, and D and trimming were deduced from the DNA. The data hold some 210,000 clones, with roughly four fifths observed a single time. This specimen belongs to a study of blood T cell repertoires in COVID-19. Study summary: Acute and convalescent COVID-19 specimens originated in the United States, Italy and Spain. PBMCs, B-cell-depleted T cells, or T cells were the source of the cDNA or gDNA that made up the material.

Sequenced material: peripheral blood. This sequence originates from a woman between 40 and 55 years old with acute or convalescent COVID-19.

In nucleotides, the CDR3 is TGTGCCAGCAGTGAGGTAGGGGGTACAGATACGCAGTATTTT. Translation: CASSEVGGTDTQYF. The J gene is TRBJ2-3, the V gene TRBV2, with D possibly being TRBD1 (6 bases). Germline V CDR1 and CDR2: SNHLY, FYNNEI. Trimming removed 3 bases at V and 3 bases at J, with 10 bases between. This CDR3 is 14 amino acids long.